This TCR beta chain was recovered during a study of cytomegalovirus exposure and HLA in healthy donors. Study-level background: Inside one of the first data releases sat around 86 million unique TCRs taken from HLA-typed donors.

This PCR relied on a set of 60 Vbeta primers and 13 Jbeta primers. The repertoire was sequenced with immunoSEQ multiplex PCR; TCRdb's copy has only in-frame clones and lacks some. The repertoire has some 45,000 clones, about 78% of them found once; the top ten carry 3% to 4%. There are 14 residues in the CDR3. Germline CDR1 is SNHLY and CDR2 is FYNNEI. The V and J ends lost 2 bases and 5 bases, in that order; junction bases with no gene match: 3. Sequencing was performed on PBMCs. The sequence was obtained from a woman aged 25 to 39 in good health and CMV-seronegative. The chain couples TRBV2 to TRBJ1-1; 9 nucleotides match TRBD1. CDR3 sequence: CASSEMDRGTEAFF. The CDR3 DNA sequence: TGTGCCAGCAGTGAAATGGACAGGGGTACTGAAGCTTTCTTT.